A single T cell receptor (beta chain) is shown here with its context. Its antigen is unidentified. The authors built TCR beta libraries using iRepertoire HTBI primers and Arm-PCR of CDR3 regions. Authors' data handling: Identification of gene segments yielded some 60 TRBV and about 14 TRBJ across samples. TCRdb passed the multiplex PCR reads through MiXCR, listing each CDR3 protein once. Clone size and V and J calls follow TCRdb, not the original study. The sample has a few hundred thousand distinct CDR3 sequences, about a sixth seen once; the top ten hold around 27%. Germline V gene lookup returns CDR1 DFQATT and CDR2 SNEGSKA (reference sequence). The CDR3 contains 11 residues. The ends were cut back, 4 bases at V and 5 bases at J, with 7 bases in the middle. This specimen belongs to a study of regulatory T cells in long-lasting Graves disease. Points from the study as a whole: Persistent cases favored TRBV28, TRBJ1-2 and TRBJ2-5. Those with persistent disease had in common more public clonotypes (approximately 2,500) than new patients (approximately 920). Newly diagnosed patients had higher TCR diversity than persistent Graves' patients did.

The time point denotes: newly diagnosed GD, antithyroid drugs for less than 3 months. Preparation of the TCR library used RNA extracted from PBMCs. These same records also appear under a second study, on T cells in Graves' hyperthyroidism and ophthalmopathy.

The material sequenced was peripheral blood mononuclear cells (PBMCs), taken at new diagnosis, from a patient treated with antithyroid drugs. The TCR originated in a man aged 40-49 years with Graves disease. This chain joins TRBV20-1 and TRBJ2-3; D might be TRBD1 or TRBD2, each matching 5 bases. CDR3 bases: TGCAGTGCTACTGGGGGAGATACGCAGTATTTT. Translating gives CSATGGDTQYF.